The text below deals with one T cell receptor beta chain. The CDR3 has 15 amino acids. The V gene lost 7 bases and the J gene lost 2 bases, with 17 bases spanning the gap. In germline, CDR1 is MNHEY, CDR2 SVGAGI. This entry is derived from a study of OX40 agonist ivuxolimab in advanced cancers. About the research overall: The dose-escalation cohort was over 65% male, with a mean age of approximately 61 years, ranging roughly 20 to 90.

Using immunoSEQ multiplex PCR, the repertoire was profiled, and TCRdb retains in-frame clones only, with some absent. Altogether just under 55,000 clones are present, 80% being singletons, with the ten largest covering roughly 4%. The source is an adult with an advanced solid tumor such as melanoma, head and neck, liver or kidney cancer. The rearrangement uses TRBV6-5 and TRBJ1-2; TRBD1 is a possible D gene (5 bases). The sequencing here drew on CD4+ or CD8+ T cells sorted from blood, taken in a trial of the OX40 agonist ivuxolimab. The CDR3, as DNA: TGTGCCAGCACCCGAACCCCGACAGACAACTATGGCTACACCTTC. It yields the protein CASTRTPTDNYGYTF.